Following are 6 T cell receptor beta chains from one sample sequenced in a study of T cell clonality in common variable immunodeficiency. Clones were read by immunoSEQ multiplex PCR, and TCRdb kept only the in-frame ones, dropping some. Sampling found 35,000 to 50,000 clones, none seen once. The sequenced sample was peripheral blood mononuclear cells. These receptors all stem from a person between 18 and 75 years old in good health.

This clone was observed at least ten times. The CDR3 extends 3 residues past the end of the read, so its final part is completed from the germline J gene. V gene TRBV6-2 or TRBV6-3 combines with J gene TRBJ2-2; D call uncertain. The CDR3 is 15 amino acids. CDR1 MNHEY and CDR2 SVGEGT come from the germline V gene. The ends were cut back, 2 bases at V and 1 base at J, with 8 bases in the middle. CDR3: CASSYPLRNTGELFF. The CDR3 bases that were read are TGTGCCAGCAGTTACCCGCTGCGGAACACCGGGGAG.

Many counts were recorded for this clone. With the read ending 3 residues before the CDR3 end, the germline J gene is used to fill in that end. V is TRBV18 and J is TRBJ2-5, with 9 bases matching TRBD2. This CDR3 region has 16 residues. Germline loops: CDR1 KGHSH, CDR2 LQKENI. J was trimmed by 0 bases and V by 3 bases; bases with no gene match: 5. This CDR3 reads CASSPLAGRNQETQYF. CDR3 DNA, as far as it was read: TGTGCCAGCTCACCTCTAGCGGGAAGGAACCAAGAGACC. Full variable domain (rest looked up from reference TRBV18 and TRBJ2-5): NAGVMQNPRHLVRRRGQEARLRCSPMKGHSHVYWYRQLPEEGLKFMVYLQKENIIDESGMPKERFSAEFPKEGPSILRIQQVVRGDSAAYFCASSPLAGRNQETQYFGPGTRLLVL.

There are many counts of this clone. Read sequence stops 3 residues before the CDR3 end, and the germline J gene provides the missing end. The genes are TRBV18 and TRBJ1-1, with 7 bases aligning to TRBD1. Germline V CDR1 and CDR2: KGHSH, LQKENI. CDR3 length: 17 amino acids. Trimming took 2 bases from V and 2 from J; bases not matched to a gene: 11. This chain's CDR3 is CASSPSPNGTVNTEAFF. Partial CDR3 DNA: TGTGCCAGCTCACCATCCCCTAACGGGACAGTCAACACTGAA.

This clone was seen repeatedly, ten times or more. The read halts 3 residues ahead of the CDR3 end, with the missing end drawn from the germline J gene. This chain connects TRBV18 to TRBJ2-7, with TRBD2 matching 9 bases. J lost 6 bases, V lost 4 bases, and 7 bases had no gene match. The CDR3 runs to 14 residues. Germline V gene sequence: CDR1 KGHSH, CDR2 LQKENI. CDR3 region: CASSRLAEGSEQYF. The covered CDR3 bases are TGTGCCAGCTCACGACTAGCGGAGGGTAGCGAG.

Worth noting for this clone: The read falls 3 residues short of the CDR3 end, and the missing part is taken from the germline J gene. This chain joins TRBV7-6 and TRBJ1-3, with D hard to call. V gave up 1 base and J gave up 0 bases, with 10 bases separating them. Germline-derived CDR1 and CDR2 are SGHVS and FNYEAQ. This CDR3 comprises 16 residues. The covered CDR3 bases are TGTGCCAGCAGCTTAGGTTCGGGGAGCTCTGGAAACACC. Protein: CASSLGSGSSGNT. The CDR3 as a whole reads CASSLGSGSSGNTIYF.

This clone was counted ten times or more. From the germline J gene comes the end of the CDR3, since the read stops 3 residues before it. V is TRBV20-1 and J is TRBJ2-7, with 8 positions matching TRBD2. Trimming at V came to 6 bases and at J to 1 base, leaving 14 bases not matched to a gene. The CDR3 contains 16 residues. From germline, CDR1 is DFQATT and CDR2 SNEGSKA (reference sequence). The CDR3: CSASGAGGPISYEQYF. Partial CDR3 DNA: TGCAGTGCCAGCGGGGCGGGAGGTCCGATTTCCTACGAG.